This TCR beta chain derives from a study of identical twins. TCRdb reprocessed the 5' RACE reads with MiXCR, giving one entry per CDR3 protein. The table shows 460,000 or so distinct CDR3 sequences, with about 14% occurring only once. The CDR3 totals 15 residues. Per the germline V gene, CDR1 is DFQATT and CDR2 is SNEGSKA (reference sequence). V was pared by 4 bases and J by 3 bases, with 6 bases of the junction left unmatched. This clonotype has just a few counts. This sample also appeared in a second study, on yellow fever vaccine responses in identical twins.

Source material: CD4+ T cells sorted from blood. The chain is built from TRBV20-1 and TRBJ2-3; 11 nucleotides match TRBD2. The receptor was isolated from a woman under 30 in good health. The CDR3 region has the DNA TGCAGTGCTACCGCGACTAGCGGGATAACAGATACGCAGTATTTT. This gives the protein CSATATSGITDTQYF.